The 13 T cell receptor beta chains given below trace back to one sample, sequenced in a study of T cells in Graves' hyperthyroidism and ophthalmopathy. RNA transcripts yielded amplified TCR beta CDR3 regions. Initially, a first-round RT-PCR of the TCR CDR3 employed the HTBI primer set. MiXCR, applied by TCRdb to the multiplex PCR reads, yields one record per CDR3 protein. The sample yields under 400,000 distinct CDR3 sequences, around 17% seen once. The sample was blood. The receptors stem from a man aged 30-40 years with Graves' hyperthyroidism.

On this clonotype: This may be a read error, as it is one base from a much larger clone. This sequence joins TRBV29-1 and TRBJ2-7; 8 bases agree with TRBD1. The germline V gene has CDR1 SQVTM and CDR2 ANQGSEA. CDR3 length: 15 residues. The CDR3 spells CSAGRRTGLESEQHF. The CDR3 DNA follows: TGCAGCGCCGGCCGCCGGACAGGGTTAGAGAGCGAGCAGCACTTC.

The rearrangement links TRBV29-1 to TRBJ1-5; possibly TRBD1 for D (5 bases). The germline CDR1 and CDR2 sequences are SQVTM and ANQGSEA. The CDR3 loop spans 14 amino acids. Trimming shortened V by 4 bases and J by 0 bases, and 10 bases separated the two germline ends. This chain's CDR3 is CSVAQGHSNQPQHF. In DNA, the CDR3 is TGCAGCGTTGCGCAGGGCCATAGCAATCAGCCCCAGCATTTT.

This clonotype was observed many times. The chain employs TRBV25-1 and TRBJ1-1; 7 positions match TRBD1. The V segment lost 4 bases and the J segment 1 base; nucleotides outside the gene matches: 6. Per the germline V gene, CDR1 is MGHDK and CDR2 is SYGVNS. CDR3 length equals 15 residues. CDR3: CASSASRTGNTEAFF. CDR3 nucleotides: TGTGCCAGCAGTGCATCGAGGACAGGGAACACTGAAGCTTTCTTT. The full variable domain, rest sourced from reference TRBV25-1 and TRBJ1-1, is EADIYQTPRYLVIGTGKKITLECSQTMGHDKMYWYQQDPGMELHLIHYSYGVNSTEKGDLSSESTVSRIRTEHFPLTLESARPSHTSQYLCASSASRTGNTEAFFGQGTRLTVV.

This clonotype was observed many times. The rearrangement joins TRBV30 to TRBJ2-3, with a tentative D call TRBD2 (6 bases). CDR1 and CDR2 from the germline V gene are GTSNPN and SVGIG (reference sequence). The V and J ends lost 2 bases and 4 bases respectively, with 22 bases between them. The CDR3 spans 17 residues. CDR3: CAWSMPGLAFESDTQYF. CDR3 DNA sequence: TGTGCCTGGAGTATGCCGGGACTCGCCTTTGAGTCAGATACGCAGTATTTT.

This clonotype has only a few counts. The chain couples TRBV6-1 to TRBJ1-2, with D perhaps matching TRBD1 (6 bases). The germline V gene has CDR1 MNHNS and CDR2 SASEGT. V was cut by 7 bases and J by 2 bases, with 20 bases left in between. The CDR3 is 16 amino acids. CDR3 coding DNA: TGTGCCAGCACCAGAACACGAACCGGGACAAACTATGGCTACACCTTC. It is translated as CASTRTRTGTNYGYTF.

Ten or more counts support this clonotype. This sequence joins TRBV20-1 and TRBJ2-1; TRBD2 agrees at 9 bases. Germline V lookup: CDR1 DFQATT, CDR2 SNEGSKA (reference sequence). This CDR3 has 16 residues. With 6 bases clipped from V and 4 bases from J, the junction kept 13 bases outside the gene matches. This CDR3 is CSAMTPGLAVYNEQFF. CDR3 bases: TGCAGTGCAATGACCCCGGGACTAGCTGTATACAATGAGCAGTTCTTC.

This clonotype was recorded many times. The chain uses TRBV2 and TRBJ2-2; maybe TRBD1 (6 bases). The CDR3 sequence is 13 residues long. The germline V gene encodes CDR1 SNHLY and CDR2 FYNNEI. V lost 6 bases to trimming and J lost 8 bases, with 13 bases between them. The CDR3 DNA follows: TGTGCCAGCAGGGGGACATCAGCAGGGGAGCTGTTTTTT. Translation: CASRGTSAGELFF.

This chain links TRBV15 with TRBJ1-2; perhaps TRBD1 as D (6 bases). V was trimmed by 4 bases and J by 8 bases, leaving 14 bases between them. The CDR3 is 13 amino acids. Germline V gene lookup returns CDR1 LNHNV and CDR2 YYDKDF (reference sequence). The CDR3 protein is CATSTRAQGGYTF. The CDR3 nucleotides are TGTGCCACCAGCACCAGGGCCCAGGGGGGCTACACCTTC.

The sample holds many counts of this clonotype. Written as DNA, the CDR3 is TGTGCCATCAGTGGCCCAGCGGGACGACGGACAGATACGCAGTATTTT. Amino acid sequence: CAISGPAGRRTDTQYF. The rearrangement uses TRBV10-3 and TRBJ2-3; 7 nucleotides align to TRBD2. V lost 4 bases and J lost 3; bases outside the gene matches: 10. Germline lookup yields CDR1 ENHRY and CDR2 SYGVKD. The CDR3 is made up of 16 amino acids.

In this sample, this clonotype turned up many times. The rearrangement uses TRBV7-3 and TRBJ2-2, with D uncertain. V lost 5 bases to trimming and J lost 1 base, with 2 bases between them. Germline assignment: CDR1 SGHTA and CDR2 FQGTGA. This CDR3 has 12 residues. The CDR3 DNA sequence: TGTGCCAGCAGCGTGAACACCGGGGAGCTGTTTTTT. This sequence encodes CASSVNTGELFF.

This rearrangement joins TRBV5-6 to TRBJ2-1; D is perhaps TRBD2 (6 bases). CDR1 SGHDT and CDR2 YYEEEE come from the germline V gene. CDR3 size: 15 residues. The germline V and J ends were trimmed by 0 bases and 7 bases, with 14 bases remaining between them. The CDR3 bases are TGTGCCAGCAGCTTGGAAGTAGCGGTCTGGAATGAGCAGTTCTTC. Translating gives CASSLEVAVWNEQFF.

This clonotype was picked up many times. This chain uses TRBV6-1 with TRBJ2-3, with 12 bases lining up with TRBD2. This CDR3 region has 21 residues. Trimming took 2 bases from V and 8 from J; bases not matched to a gene: 23. The germline V gene has CDR1 MNHNS and CDR2 SASEGT. The CDR3: CASSETTVRTSGKNTQITQYF. The DNA for the CDR3 is TGTGCCAGCAGTGAAACAACGGTCAGGACTAGCGGGAAGAATACCCAGATTACGCAGTATTTT.

This clonotype was counted at least ten times. The V gene is TRBV29-1, the J gene TRBJ1-1, with 7 bases matching TRBD1. The J segment lost 1 base and the V segment lost 5 bases, leaving 4 bases of the junction unmatched. CDR1 is SQVTM and CDR2 is ANQGSEA in the germline V gene. The CDR3 runs 13 residues. CDR3 loop: CSVFRDRNTEAFF. CDR3 bases: TGCAGCGTTTTCCGGGACAGGAACACTGAAGCTTTCTTT.